The 17 T cell receptor beta chains listed next were all sequenced from one sample in a study of blood T cell repertoires in COVID-19. Some clones are missing from TCRdb's copy, which holds only in-frame ones; the method was immunoSEQ multiplex PCR. Altogether 490,000 or so clones are present, roughly nine tenths being singletons, with the ten largest covering roughly 8%. The sample was PBMCs or T cells enriched from blood (not recorded which). These receptors came from a woman in her fifties or sixties who had recovered from COVID-19.

The V gene is TRBV30, the J gene TRBJ1-2; 7 nucleotides match TRBD1. The germline V gene encodes CDR1 GTSNPN and CDR2 SVGIG (reference sequence). The CDR3 runs 13 residues. V trimming: 4 bases; J trimming: 2 bases; junction bases outside the gene matches: 4. This CDR3 is CAWTKTGNYGYTF. Written as DNA, the CDR3 is TGTGCCTGGACCAAGACAGGGAACTATGGCTACACCTTC.

The chain joins TRBV18 to TRBJ1-4; D is perhaps TRBD1 (6 bases). This CDR3 comprises 16 residues. V was trimmed by 6 bases and J by 0 bases, leaving 14 bases between them. Germline-derived CDR1 and CDR2 are KGHSH and LQKENI. CDR3 sequence: CASSTKRQATNEKLFF. The CDR3 region has the DNA TGTGCCAGCTCTACCAAACGACAGGCAACTAATGAAAAACTGTTTTTT.

This chain joins TRBV2 and TRBJ2-3; tentative D call: TRBD1 (5 bases). Germline V gene data show CDR1 as SNHLY and CDR2 as FYNNEI. CDR3 length equals 14 residues. The V end lost 2 bases, the J end lost 4 bases, and 10 bases lay between the germline ends. In DNA form, the CDR3 reads TGTGCCAGCAGTGAACAGGGTCCCCCAGATACGCAGTATTTT. Translated: CASSEQGPPDTQYF.

The chain links TRBV5-1 to TRBJ1-5, with 12 bases matching TRBD1. The CDR3 is 15 residues long. Trimming removed 3 bases from V and 6 bases from J; junction bases left unmatched: 4. Germline V gives CDR1 SGHRS, CDR2 YFSETQ. This CDR3 reads CASSSGTGGSQPQHF. The DNA of the CDR3 is TGCGCCAGCAGCTCCGGGACAGGGGGCTCTCAGCCCCAGCATTTT.

V gene TRBV10-3 combines with J gene TRBJ2-1; D is perhaps TRBD2 (5 bases). Per the germline V gene, CDR1 is ENHRY and CDR2 is SYGVKD. The V end lost 3 bases, the J end lost 8 bases, and 11 bases lay between the germline ends. This CDR3 has 13 residues. CDR3: CAISESTRDEQFF. The CDR3 DNA is TGTGCCATCAGTGAAAGTACGAGGGATGAGCAGTTCTTC.

The chain employs TRBV7-9 and TRBJ2-3, with D maybe TRBD2 (5 bases). V lost 7 bases and J lost 1, with 21 bases in between. Germline V gene sequence: CDR1 SEHNR, CDR2 FQNEAQ (reference sequence). This CDR3 region has 17 residues. CDR3 in amino acids: CASISRTLGLGTDTQYF. In DNA, the CDR3 is TGTGCCAGCATTTCCCGAACCCTCGGACTGGGCACAGATACGCAGTATTTT. Drawing the rest from reference TRBV7-9 and TRBJ2-3, the complete variable domain is DTGVSQNPRHKITKRGQNVTFRCDPISEHNRLYWYRQTLGQGPEFLTYFQNEAQLEKSRLLSDRFSAERPKGSFSTLEIQRTEQGDSAMYLCASISRTLGLGTDTQYFGPGTRLTVL.

V and J are TRBV19 and TRBJ1-4, with D maybe TRBD1 (5 bases). Germline V gene data show CDR1 as LNHDA and CDR2 as SQIVND (reference sequence). V lost 1 base and J lost 8, with 17 bases in between. The CDR3 sequence is 16 residues long. The CDR3 reads CASSIGQTSNHEKLFF. The CDR3 DNA is TGTGCCAGTAGTATAGGACAGACATCCAACCACGAAAAACTGTTTTTT. The full variable domain, rest sourced from reference TRBV19 and TRBJ1-4, is DGGITQSPKYLFRKEGQNVTLSCEQNLNHDAMYWYRQDPGQGLRLIYYSQIVNDFQKGDIAEGYSVSREKKESFPLTVTSAQKNPTAFYLCASSIGQTSNHEKLFFGSGTQLSVL.

In this sample, this clone turned up a few times. The rearrangement uses TRBV4-1 and TRBJ2-6, with TRBD2 identical over 8 bases. CDR3 size: 17 residues. Germline V CDR1 and CDR2: MGHRA, YSYEKL. J lost 0 bases, V lost 8 bases, and 9 bases had no gene match. The CDR3: CASSTPGGLSGANVLTF. CDR3 nucleotide sequence: TGCGCCAGCTCGACGCCGGGGGGGCTCTCTGGGGCCAACGTCCTGACTTTC.

The CDR3 DNA is TGTGCCAGCGGAAGGGGAATTGAAGCTTTCTTT. It encodes CASGRGIEAFF. The chain combines TRBV12-3 or TRBV12-4 with TRBJ1-1; a weak D match, TRBD1 (5 bases). The V and J ends lost 8 bases and 7 bases respectively, with 11 bases between them. This CDR3 spans 11 amino acids.

V gene TRBV6-5 combines with J gene TRBJ1-2; tentatively, D is TRBD1 (5 bases). Trimming shortened V by 4 bases and J by 1 base, and 13 bases separated the two germline ends. CDR1 is MNHEY and CDR2 is SVGAGI in the germline V gene. This CDR3 is 15 amino acids long. The CDR3: CASSSPGRGNYGYTF. The CDR3 DNA sequence: TGTGCCAGCAGTTCCCCAGGGCGGGGTAACTATGGCTACACCTTC.

The rearrangement joins TRBV7-9 to TRBJ2-7, with D perhaps TRBD1 (5 bases). Looked up from germline, CDR1 is SEHNR and CDR2 is FQNEAQ (reference sequence). This CDR3 has 17 amino acids. V was clipped by 3 bases and J by 0 bases, with 18 bases between them. This CDR3 is CASSFGQGPSYSYEQYF. CDR3 DNA sequence: TGTGCCAGCAGCTTCGGGCAGGGCCCTTCCTACTCCTACGAGCAGTACTTC.

This clone was detected only once. The chain carries TRBV5-1 and TRBJ1-2; 7 positions agree with TRBD1. CDR1 and CDR2 (germline): SGHRS, YFSETQ. The V segment lost 3 bases and the J segment 0 bases; nucleotides outside the gene matches: 5. The CDR3 contains 15 residues. In nucleotides, the CDR3 is TGCGCCAGCAGCTCTAACAGGGGTACTAACTATGGCTACACCTTC. It is translated as CASSSNRGTNYGYTF.

J is TRBJ2-7 and V is TRBV2; 7 positions match TRBD1. CDR1 SNHLY and CDR2 FYNNEI come from the germline V gene. CDR3 size: 15 residues. V shed 6 bases and J 2 bases; nucleotides not matched to a gene: 10. The CDR3 spells CASSAGTQGAYEQYF. The CDR3 nucleotides read TGTGCCAGCAGCGCCGGGACCCAGGGGGCCTACGAGCAGTACTTC. The entire variable domain, with the rest obtained from reference TRBV2 and TRBJ2-7, is as follows: EPEVTQTPSHQVTQMGQEVILRCVPISNHLYFYWYRQILGQKVEFLVSFYNNEISEKSEIFDDQFSVERPDGSNFTLKIRSTKLEDSAMYFCASSAGTQGAYEQYFGPGTRLTVT.

V usage is TRBV19 and J usage is TRBJ1-1; 7 bases agree with TRBD1. Germline-derived CDR1 and CDR2 are LNHDA and SQIVND (reference sequence). Unmatched junction bases numbered 4, after V lost 3 bases and J lost 0 bases. There are 15 residues in the CDR3. The CDR3 region has the DNA TGTGCCAGTAGTATTGGGACAGTAATGAACACTGAAGCTTTCTTT. This encodes CASSIGTVMNTEAFF. Drawing the rest from reference TRBV19 and TRBJ1-1, the complete variable domain is DGGITQSPKYLFRKEGQNVTLSCEQNLNHDAMYWYRQDPGQGLRLIYYSQIVNDFQKGDIAEGYSVSREKKESFPLTVTSAQKNPTAFYLCASSIGTVMNTEAFFGQGTRLTVV.

The V call is TRBV4-1, the J call TRBJ2-1; 8 bases fit TRBD2. The CDR3 totals 15 residues. Trimming took 8 bases from V and 2 from J; bases not matched to a gene: 8. The germline V gene encodes CDR1 MGHRA and CDR2 YSYEKL. DNA for the CDR3: TGCGCCAGCCGTCTACGGGGGGGCGCCTACAATGAGCAGTTCTTC. Its translation is CASRLRGGAYNEQFF.

The chain carries TRBV15 and TRBJ2-7, with TRBD1 as a possible D gene (6 bases). CDR3 size: 15 residues. The germline V and J ends were trimmed by 0 bases and 9 bases, with 18 bases remaining between them. The germline CDR1 and CDR2 sequences are LNHNV and YYDKDF (reference sequence). The DNA of the CDR3 is TGTGCCACCAGCAGAGATTGGCCAGGGGATAACGGGCAGTACGTC. Translated, it gives CATSRDWPGDNGQYV.

This clone has just one count. This chain links TRBV5-5 with TRBJ2-2, with 7 nucleotides matching TRBD1. The length of the CDR3 is 14 residues. The germline V gene has CDR1 SGHKS and CDR2 YYEKEE (reference sequence). After removal of 6 bases from V and 0 bases from J, the junction contained 2 bases not matched to a gene. CDR3: CASTTGANTGELFF. The CDR3 DNA follows: TGTGCCAGCACCACAGGGGCGAACACCGGGGAGCTGTTTTTT.